Listed here is a single T cell receptor (beta chain). The sample is drawn from a study of blood T cell repertoires in COVID-19. Study-level information: Whether acute or convalescent, the COVID-19 samples came from the United States, Italy and Spain.

How the authors handled the data: How many nucleated cells were present was estimated from reference gene primer amplification. Sequencing was performed with immunoSEQ multiplex PCR; in TCRdb, only in-frame clones are kept and a portion is missing. V and J calls plus clone size are reproduced from that table; the DNA served to infer D and trimming. The table has hundreds of thousands of clones, 75% to 90% seen once. The CDR3 runs 17 residues. V trimming: 6 bases; J trimming: 5 bases; junction bases outside the gene matches: 13. Germline values: CDR1 SNHLY, CDR2 FYNNEI. This receptor was taken from a woman in her twenties or thirties with acute COVID-19. The source material was PBMCs or T cells enriched from blood (not recorded which). J is TRBJ2-1 and V is TRBV2; 10 bases line up with TRBD2. The CDR3, as DNA: TGTGCCAGCAGGCGACCCTATAGCGGGGGGACCCACAATGAGCAGTTCTTC. Residues: CASRRPYSGGTHNEQFF.